This T cell receptor (beta chain) is from a study of blood T cell repertoires in COVID-19. In the source study's methods: The assay estimated nucleated cells by amplifying reference gene primers. The protocol was immunoSEQ multiplex PCR, while the TCRdb copy is restricted to in-frame clones and leaves out a portion. V and J calls and clone size follow that table, whereas D and trimming were derived from the DNA. The data show 100,000 to 150,000 clones, with 87% seen just once and about 3.6% held by the top ten. The length of the CDR3 is 16 residues. CDR1 and CDR2 (germline): GTSNPN, SVGIG (reference sequence). V shed 6 bases and J 0 bases; nucleotides not matched to a gene: 9.

The sample comprised peripheral blood. The receptor was derived from a woman aged 55-75 years with acute or convalescent COVID-19. V gene TRBV30 combines with J gene TRBJ2-7; 12 nucleotides line up with TRBD2. As DNA, the CDR3 is TGTGCCTGTGGGACTAGCGGGTGGAAGAGCTCCTACGAGCAGTACTTC. This codes for CACGTSGWKSSYEQYF.